The 21 T cell receptor beta chains below all came from one sample that was sequenced in a study of T cells after yellow fever vaccination. One entry per CDR3 protein, called by TCRdb with MiXCR from the 5' RACE reads. The profile shows 300,000 or so distinct CDR3 sequences, 10% to 15% of them singletons. Sequencing was performed on CD4+ T cells sorted from PBMCs, taken 45 days after the yellow fever booster vaccination. The receptors originated from a man younger than 45 who received the YFV17D yellow fever vaccine.

The chain is built from TRBV6-5 and TRBJ2-5, with no clear D. Trimming took 2 bases from V and 5 from J, leaving 9 bases between them. The CDR3 consists of 13 residues. The germline V gene has CDR1 MNHEY and CDR2 SVGAGI. CDR3 in amino acids: CASSYPGLETQYF. CDR3 coding DNA: TGTGCCAGCAGTTACCCCGGGCTTGAGACCCAGTACTTC.

The chain is built from TRBV7-2 and TRBJ2-5; D call uncertain. Germline-derived CDR1 and CDR2 are SGHTA and FQGNSA. V was shortened by 4 bases and J by 10 bases, with 22 bases between the two germline ends. This CDR3 is 15 amino acids long. CDR3 nucleotide sequence: TGTGCCAGCAGCTGGGCTTTTACGGCGCAAAAAGGCCAGTACTTC. It specifies CASSWAFTAQKGQYF.

This clonotype was found a few times. This chain connects TRBV6-6 to TRBJ2-7, with D hard to call. Germline values: CDR1 MNHNY, CDR2 SVGAGI (reference sequence). CDR3 length: 12 amino acids. V was clipped by 0 bases and J by 4 bases, with 4 bases between them. The CDR3 loop reads CASSYSVYEQYF. CDR3 DNA sequence: TGTGCCAGCAGTTACTCGGTTTACGAGCAGTACTTC.

The sample holds a few counts of this clonotype. The J gene is TRBJ2-3, the V gene TRBV7-3; 10 positions agree with TRBD2. The V segment lost 2 bases and the J segment 3 bases; nucleotides outside the gene matches: 8. Per germline, CDR1 SGHTA and CDR2 FQGTGA. This CDR3 is 17 amino acids long. The CDR3 DNA follows: TGTGCCAGCAGCTTAGGTCCCCTAGCGGGAGCGACAGATACGCAGTATTTT. Amino acids: CASSLGPLAGATDTQYF.

The chain couples TRBV7-9 to TRBJ2-7; TRBD1 aligns across 10 bases. The junction had 6 bases not matched to a gene; V was cut back by 5 bases and J by 5 bases. The CDR3 is 14 amino acids. Per germline, CDR1 SEHNR and CDR2 FQNEAQ (reference sequence). CDR3 protein: CASSRDRGSHEQYF. The CDR3 region has the DNA TGTGCCAGCAGCCGGGACAGGGGAAGTCACGAGCAGTACTTC.

The chain has TRBV5-4 and TRBJ2-7; D might be TRBD2 (6 bases). This CDR3 contains 15 residues. Germline V lookup: CDR1 SGHNT, CDR2 YYREEE (reference sequence). V was pared by 3 bases and J by 6 bases, with 19 bases between. The CDR3 spells CASSSGRRVGSEQYF. CDR3 nucleotide sequence: TGTGCCAGCAGCTCGGGGAGGAGGGTAGGAAGCGAGCAGTACTTC. Looking up the rest from reference TRBV5-4 and TRBJ2-7 gives the full variable domain: ETGVTQSPTHLIKTRGQQVTLRCSSQSGHNTVSWYQQALGQGPQFIFQYYREEENGRGNFPPRFSGLQFPNYSSELNVNALELDDSALYLCASSSGRRVGSEQYFGPGTRLTVT.

As for this clonotype: A read error is possible here, since a much larger clone lies one base away. V gene TRBV12-3 or TRBV12-4 combines with J gene TRBJ2-7, with TRBD2 matching 7 bases. The V gene end was trimmed by 5 bases and the J gene end by 5 bases; junction bases not matched to a gene: 9. The CDR3 runs to 14 residues. The CDR3 DNA sequence: TGTGCCAGCAGTCAGTCCGGGACTAATGACGAGCAGTACTTC. It specifies CASSQSGTNDEQYF.

This chain joins TRBV7-2 and TRBJ2-7, with 11 bases lining up with TRBD2. The CDR3 loop spans 13 amino acids. Trimming cost V 5 bases and J 5 bases; bases outside gene matches: 2. Germline V gives CDR1 SGHTA, CDR2 FQGNSA. CDR3 in DNA: TGTGCCAGCAGCAAACTAGCGGGGGACGAGCAGTACTTC. It yields the protein CASSKLAGDEQYF.

The chain carries TRBV7-2 and TRBJ2-1, with 8 bases identical to TRBD2. The CDR3 is made up of 13 amino acids. Germline V CDR1 and CDR2: SGHTA, FQGNSA. V lost 6 bases, J lost 9 bases, and 7 bases stayed unmatched. The CDR3 sequence: CASRPPSGSEQFF. CDR3 in DNA: TGTGCCAGCAGACCTCCCAGCGGGAGTGAGCAGTTCTTC.

This clonotype came up a few times. The gene calls are TRBV7-7 and TRBJ2-5; D remains ambiguous. Per germline, CDR1 SSHAT and CDR2 FNYEAQ (reference sequence). V was shortened by 3 bases and J by 2 bases, with 7 bases between the two germline ends. This CDR3 has 13 amino acids. CDR3 nucleotide sequence: TGTGCCAGCAGCTTTGGGTGGCAAGAGACCCAGTACTTC. This sequence encodes CASSFGWQETQYF.

The chain combines TRBV20-1 with TRBJ2-1; 9 nucleotides align to TRBD2. This CDR3 contains 14 residues. In germline, CDR1 is DFQATT, CDR2 SNEGSKA (reference sequence). After removal of 0 bases from V and 7 bases from J, the junction contained 4 bases not matched to a gene. The CDR3 DNA reads TGCAGTGCTAGAGAGGGGACTAGCAGGAATGAGCAGTTCTTC. Encoded protein: CSAREGTSRNEQFF.

This clonotype was counted between two and nine times. The V and J genes are TRBV12-3 or TRBV12-4 and TRBJ2-4, with D uncertain. Trimming shortened V by 3 bases and J by 0 bases, and 6 bases separated the two germline ends. The CDR3 length is 14 residues. CDR3 in amino acids: CASSLGIAKNIQYF. CDR3 DNA sequence: TGTGCCAGCAGTTTGGGAATAGCCAAAAACATTCAGTACTTC.

This clonotype appeared a few times. Here the CDR3 reads CAISTTGTGTQETQYF. The CDR3 DNA sequence: TGTGCCATCAGTACAACCGGGACAGGGACCCAAGAGACCCAGTACTTC. This chain connects TRBV10-3 to TRBJ2-5, with 9 positions matching TRBD1. From germline, CDR1 is ENHRY and CDR2 SYGVKD. The CDR3 runs to 16 residues. The V segment lost 5 bases and the J segment 1 base; nucleotides outside the gene matches: 8.

A few counts support this clonotype. The chain combines TRBV27 with TRBJ2-1; 10 nucleotides line up with TRBD1. CDR3 size: 15 residues. CDR1 and CDR2 (germline): MNHEY, SMNVEV (reference sequence). Unmatched junction bases numbered 2, after V lost 5 bases and J lost 1 base. This chain's CDR3 is CASSDRGLSYNEQFF. CDR3 in DNA: TGTGCCAGCAGTGACAGGGGGCTTTCCTACAATGAGCAGTTCTTC.

This clonotype has more than one count but fewer than ten. The rearrangement links TRBV11-1 to TRBJ2-5; TRBD1 matches at 9 bases. The CDR3 has 16 amino acids. V gave up 5 bases and J gave up 4 bases; unmatched junction bases: 11. Germline CDR1 and CDR2: SGHAT and FQDESV (reference sequence). This CDR3 reads CASSAWTGEGPETQYF. The CDR3 coding sequence is TGTGCCAGCAGCGCCTGGACAGGGGAAGGACCAGAGACCCAGTACTTC.

This clonotype appeared many times. The rearrangement joins TRBV20-1 to TRBJ2-7; D perhaps matches TRBD2 (5 bases). The CDR3 is 13 residues long. Germline CDR1 DFQATT, CDR2 SNEGSKA (reference sequence). Deletions cut 4 bases from V and 0 bases from J, with 10 bases between. The CDR3 DNA follows: TGCAGTGCTATACTAGAACCCTCCTACGAGCAGTACTTC. Residues: CSAILEPSYEQYF.

This clonotype turned up a few times. The chain joins TRBV7-8 to TRBJ1-4, with 7 bases that match TRBD1. This CDR3 spans 15 amino acids. The V and J ends lost 0 bases and 8 bases, in that order; junction bases with no gene match: 6. CDR1 and CDR2 (germline): SGHVS, FQNEAQ. For the CDR3, the DNA is TGTGCCAGCAGCTTAGCCGTAGGACAGGTGGAAAAACTGTTTTTT. Amino acid sequence: CASSLAVGQVEKLFF.

V is TRBV12-3 or TRBV12-4 and J is TRBJ2-1; 7 bases agree with TRBD2. V lost 6 bases to trimming and J lost 0 bases; unmatched junction nucleotides: 8. The CDR3 runs 16 residues. DNA for the CDR3: TGTGCCAGCAGGTCCCTTCGCGGGAGCTCCTACAATGAGCAGTTCTTC. This encodes CASRSLRGSSYNEQFF.

The rearrangement links TRBV29-1 to TRBJ2-1; 7 bases map to TRBD2. CDR3 size: 15 residues. Germline V gene data show CDR1 as SQVTM and CDR2 as ANQGSEA. With 3 bases clipped from V and 5 bases from J, the junction kept 10 bases outside the gene matches. CDR3 protein: CSVDPGLGGDNEQFF. The CDR3, as DNA: TGCAGCGTTGATCCTGGACTAGGAGGGGACAATGAGCAGTTCTTC.

This clonotype was counted many times. This chain joins TRBV7-2 and TRBJ2-2; TRBD2 agrees at 10 bases. Per the germline V gene, CDR1 is SGHTA and CDR2 is FQGNSA. After removal of 3 bases from V and 3 bases from J, the junction contained 1 base not matched to a gene. The CDR3 runs 15 residues. This CDR3 is CASSLGLAHTGELFF. In DNA, the CDR3 is TGTGCCAGCAGCTTGGGACTAGCGCACACCGGGGAGCTGTTTTTT. The full variable domain, completed using reference TRBV7-2 and TRBJ2-2, is GAGVSQSPSNKVTEKGKDVELRCDPISGHTALYWYRQSLGQGLEFLIYFQGNSAPDKSGLPSDRFSAERTGGSVSTLTIQRTQQEDSAVYLCASSLGLAHTGELFFGEGSRLTVL.

This clonotype was observed a handful of times. The chain uses TRBV29-1 and TRBJ2-3, with 12 bases that match TRBD2. The CDR3 sequence is 15 residues long. Trimming removed 5 bases from V and 1 base from J; junction bases left unmatched: 4. Per germline, CDR1 SQVTM and CDR2 ANQGSEA. Here the CDR3 reads CSVSGLAGRTDTQYF. The CDR3 coding sequence is TGCAGCGTTTCGGGACTAGCGGGTCGCACAGATACGCAGTATTTT.